This T cell receptor (beta chain) emerged from a study of T-cell reconstitution after alpha-beta-depleted transplantation in children. The authors prepared the TCRbeta library with unique molecular identifiers. TCRdb passed the PCR reads through MiXCR, listing each CDR3 protein once. The sample lists about 610,000 distinct CDR3 sequences, under 12% occurring once. In this sample, this clonotype turned up a few times. The sample in question was PBMCs from the stem cell graft donor, obtained from the stem cell graft. The sequence was obtained from a human donor who donated a stem cell graft to a child with acute myeloid leukemia.

The CDR3 spells CASSPRQGQADTQYF. Here the CDR3 DNA reads TGTGCCAGCAGCCCCCGACAGGGACAGGCAGATACGCAGTATTTT. This chain uses TRBV7-2 with TRBJ2-3; 8 bases align to TRBD1. CDR3 length equals 15 residues. The germline V gene encodes CDR1 SGHTA and CDR2 FQGNSA. Unmatched junction bases numbered 8, after V lost 5 bases and J lost 4 bases.